These 13 T cell receptor beta chains originate from one sample sequenced in a study of vaccination and CD4 T cells after COVID-19. These receptors lack a known antigen. With the Oncomine TCR Beta short-read assay, DNA from cultured CD4+ T cells was sequenced. TCRdb called the PCR reads again in MiXCR, with one record for every CDR3 protein. The profile shows around 19,000 distinct CDR3 sequences, about 38% of them singletons. The treatment here: approximately nine-day PBMC culture with coronavirus spike peptide pools or control peptides (ViraFEST assay). The starting material was CD4+ T cells from blood, cultured in vitro, obtained before SARS-CoV-2 vaccination. The receptors originated from a human donor who received a COVID-19 vaccine.

This clonotype was counted a single time. The DNA of the CDR3 is TGTGCCAGCAGCTTGTACCGGGAACAGCGGGGCCACGAGCAGTACTTC. It specifies CASSLYREQRGHEQYF. The genes are TRBV5-5 and TRBJ2-7; 7 bases agree with TRBD2. Germline V gene sequence: CDR1 SGHKS, CDR2 YYEKEE (reference sequence). With V trimmed by 1 base and J by 5 bases, 12 bases remained unmatched. The CDR3 consists of 16 residues.

The genes are TRBV7-8 and TRBJ2-6; D call uncertain. The CDR3 length is 13 residues. V dropped 1 base and J dropped 4 bases, with 2 bases sitting between them. Germline CDR1 and CDR2: SGHVS and FQNEAQ. CDR3 residues: CASSLEGANVLTF. For the CDR3, the DNA is TGTGCCAGCAGCTTAGAGGGGGCCAACGTCCTGACTTTC.

This clonotype is a singleton in its sample. This rearrangement joins TRBV20-1 to TRBJ2-5; the D gene is possibly TRBD1 (6 bases). This CDR3 spans 12 amino acids. In germline, CDR1 is DFQATT, CDR2 SNEGSKA (reference sequence). The CDR3 DNA reads as TGCAGCGTTAACAGGGTTCCAGAGACCCAGTACTTC. Translated, it gives CSVNRVPETQYF.

This clonotype has only a few counts. The chain links TRBV12-3 or TRBV12-4 to TRBJ2-4, with 8 bases that match TRBD1. V lost 3 bases to trimming and J lost 0 bases; unmatched junction nucleotides: 7. The CDR3 covers 17 residues. The CDR3 protein is CASSFAGQGLAKNIQYF. The DNA of the CDR3 is TGTGCCAGCAGTTTCGCTGGACAGGGTTTAGCCAAAAACATTCAGTACTTC.

The chain joins TRBV12-3 or TRBV12-4 to TRBJ1-2, with D tentatively TRBD1 (5 bases). V lost 5 bases, J lost 5 bases, and 24 bases lay in between. This CDR3 is 17 amino acids long. The CDR3 DNA reads TGTGCCAGCAGTCCACCAGGACACTTGCTGCGGGTTTATGGCTACACCTTC. This sequence encodes CASSPPGHLLRVYGYTF.

The V gene is TRBV19, the J gene TRBJ2-2; D is perhaps TRBD1 or TRBD2 (6 bases each). Per germline, CDR1 LNHDA and CDR2 SQIVND (reference sequence). V lost 6 bases and J 0 bases, leaving 17 bases between the germline ends. The CDR3 contains 17 residues. The CDR3 DNA reads as TGTGCCAGTAGCCAAAAGGGGGGCGGGGCGAACACCGGGGAGCTGTTTTTT. Translating it yields CASSQKGGGANTGELFF. The full variable domain, with the rest looked up from reference TRBV19 and TRBJ2-2, is DGGITQSPKYLFRKEGQNVTLSCEQNLNHDAMYWYRQDPGQGLRLIYYSQIVNDFQKGDIAEGYSVSREKKESFPLTVTSAQKNPTAFYLCASSQKGGGANTGELFFGEGSRLTVL.

A few counts support this clonotype. The V gene is TRBV19, the J gene TRBJ1-4; 7 nucleotides line up with TRBD1. This CDR3 is 16 amino acids long. J was trimmed by 4 bases and V by 4 bases; bases with no gene match: 9. Per germline, CDR1 LNHDA and CDR2 SQIVND (reference sequence). The CDR3 bases are TGTGCCAGTAGTACCCCCCGACAGGGCCTTAATGAAAAACTGTTTTTT. Encoded protein: CASSTPRQGLNEKLFF. Filled out from reference TRBV19 and TRBJ1-4, the complete variable domain reads DGGITQSPKYLFRKEGQNVTLSCEQNLNHDAMYWYRQDPGQGLRLIYYSQIVNDFQKGDIAEGYSVSREKKESFPLTVTSAQKNPTAFYLCASSTPRQGLNEKLFFGSGTQLSVL.

This chain connects TRBV28 to TRBJ1-2, with TRBD1 matching over 10 bases. With V trimmed by 8 bases and J by 0 bases, 3 bases remained unmatched. The V gene's germline CDR1 is MDHEN and CDR2 SYDVKM. The CDR3 sequence is 14 residues long. The CDR3 sequence is CASRTGGTNYGYTF. CDR3 coding DNA: TGTGCCAGCCGGACAGGGGGGACTAACTATGGCTACACCTTC.

The chain combines TRBV5-1 with TRBJ1-1; D might be TRBD1 (5 bases). V dropped 4 bases and J dropped 1 base, with 11 bases sitting between them. This CDR3 is built from 14 residues. CDR1 and CDR2 from the germline V gene are SGHRS and YFSETQ. The CDR3 spells CASSPGDRNTEAFF. CDR3 sequence (DNA): TGCGCCAGCAGCCCCGGTGACAGGAACACTGAAGCTTTCTTT.

This clonotype was picked up a small number of times. The CDR3: CSAVHRTGGGNQPQHF. Here the CDR3 DNA reads TGCAGTGCTGTGCACCGGACGGGCGGGGGCAATCAGCCCCAGCATTTT. The chain links TRBV20-1 to TRBJ1-5; D is uncertain. Trimming took off 5 bases at V and 2 bases at J, with 19 bases between the two ends. The V gene's germline CDR1 is DFQATT and CDR2 SNEGSKA (reference sequence). The CDR3 sequence is 16 residues long.

This clonotype appeared a few times. CDR3 amino acids: CASSPSGQGNQPQHF. The CDR3 DNA reads as TGTGCCAGCAGCCCCTCCGGACAGGGAAATCAGCCCCAGCATTTT. The rearrangement links TRBV12-3 or TRBV12-4 to TRBJ1-5, with TRBD1 identical over 8 bases. J lost 4 bases, V lost 6 bases, and 8 bases had no gene match. This CDR3 contains 15 residues.

This clonotype has more than one count but fewer than ten. This chain uses TRBV19 with TRBJ1-6; no clear D gene. This CDR3 is built from 13 residues. The germline V and J ends were trimmed by 5 bases and 10 bases, with 12 bases remaining between them. Germline CDR1 LNHDA, CDR2 SQIVND (reference sequence). The CDR3 sequence is CASSPRTGSPLHF. In DNA form, the CDR3 reads TGTGCCAGTAGTCCGCGGACGGGATCACCCCTCCACTTT.

The chain uses TRBV12-3 or TRBV12-4 and TRBJ1-5; unclear D gene. Trimming cost V 5 bases and J 2 bases, with 4 bases left between them. CDR3 length equals 12 residues. The CDR3 nucleotides read TGTGCCAGCAGTCCGGGCAATCAGCCCCAGCATTTT. It encodes CASSPGNQPQHF.